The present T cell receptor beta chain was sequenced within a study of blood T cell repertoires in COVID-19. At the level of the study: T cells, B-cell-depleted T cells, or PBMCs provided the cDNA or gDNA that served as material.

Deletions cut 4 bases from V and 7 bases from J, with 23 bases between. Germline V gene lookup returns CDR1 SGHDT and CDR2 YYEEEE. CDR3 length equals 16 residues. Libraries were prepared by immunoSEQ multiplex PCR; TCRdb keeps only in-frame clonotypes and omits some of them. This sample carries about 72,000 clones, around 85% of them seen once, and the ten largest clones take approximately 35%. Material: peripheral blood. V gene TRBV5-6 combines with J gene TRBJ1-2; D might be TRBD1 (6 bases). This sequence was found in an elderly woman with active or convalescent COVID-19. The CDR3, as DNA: TGTGCCAGCAGCCAACAAACAGGGTCGAGGTTCGGTGGCTACACCTTC. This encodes CASSQQTGSRFGGYTF.